The 11 T cell receptor beta chains below come from one sample, sequenced in a study of breast tumors, draining lymph nodes, adjacent tissues. TCRdb called the multiplex PCR reads again in MiXCR, with one record for every CDR3 protein. The sample consists of some 120,000 distinct CDR3 sequences, approximately 22% of them appearing once. Breast cancer patients provided tissue from their axillary draining lymph nodes. The material sequenced was axillary lymph node tissue. Receptors originate from a female donor with breast cancer. Some clones in this sample may be carry-over from other donors' samples.

This clonotype was seen repeatedly, ten times or more. The chain has TRBV20-1 and TRBJ1-3; the match to TRBD1 covers 7 bases. Per germline, CDR1 DFQATT and CDR2 SNEGSKA (reference sequence). The length of the CDR3 is 12 residues. Trimming cost V 6 bases and J 8 bases; bases outside gene matches: 7. The CDR3 DNA follows: TGCAGTGCCGTCGGACAGGAGGACACCATATATTTT. This codes for CSAVGQEDTIYF.

Concerning this clonotype: Since a much larger clone is just one base distant, this may be a read error. This chain connects TRBV19 to TRBJ2-5; TRBD2 matches 10 bases. Germline CDR1 LNHDA, CDR2 SQIVND (reference sequence). The V gene end was trimmed by 0 bases and the J gene end by 7 bases; junction bases not matched to a gene: 14. The CDR3 is 18 amino acids. The DNA for the CDR3 is TGTGCCAGTAGTATAGATCTATTGGCTAGCGGGAGTCGGGGGACCCAGTACTTC. Translated, it gives CASSIDLLASGSRGTQYF.

This clonotype occurred many times. V is TRBV10-1 and J is TRBJ1-3; D remains ambiguous. Germline CDR1 reads WNHNN; CDR2 reads SYGVQD (reference sequence). The CDR3 loop spans 13 amino acids. Trimming took off 4 bases at V and 3 bases at J, with 7 bases between the two ends. The CDR3 region is CASSVALGNTIYF. CDR3 sequence (DNA): TGCGCCAGCAGTGTGGCCCTTGGAAACACCATATATTTT.

With respect to this clonotype: A much larger clone differs by one base, so this may be a read error. V usage is TRBV11-2 and J usage is TRBJ2-3; 10 bases fit TRBD2. V was pared by 5 bases and J by 2 bases, with 7 bases of the junction left unmatched. Germline CDR1 reads SGHAT; CDR2 reads FQNNGV. The CDR3 covers 16 residues. CDR3 nucleotide sequence: TGTGCCAGCAGCCTGGGGACTAGCGTGTACACAGATACGCAGTATTTT. Amino acids: CASSLGTSVYTDTQYF.

As for this clonotype: With a much larger clone just one base away, this may be a read error. This chain links TRBV12-3 or TRBV12-4 with TRBJ1-5; D remains ambiguous. The CDR3 spans 11 residues. V shed 6 bases and J shed 15 bases, with 15 bases lying between them. CDR3 nucleotides: TGTGCCAGCAGGAACAGTAGTCAACGGCATTTT. Protein sequence: CASRNSSQRHF.

This clonotype appeared a few times. The chain couples TRBV19 to TRBJ1-2; a possible D gene is TRBD1 (6 bases). Trimming removed 5 bases at V and 5 bases at J, with 18 bases between. The CDR3 loop spans 15 amino acids. Germline CDR1 is LNHDA and CDR2 is SQIVND (reference sequence). Written as DNA, the CDR3 is TGTGCCAGTAGTGCCCTGGGGGCAGGGAAATATGGCTACACCTTC. Protein: CASSALGAGKYGYTF.

This clonotype was seen more than once but under ten times. An end of the junction does not agree with germline; a read error may underlie this. V gene TRBV20-1 combines with J gene TRBJ1-5, with D possibly matching TRBD1 (6 bases). The length of the CDR3 is 13 residues. The germline V gene encodes CDR1 DFQATT and CDR2 SNEGSKA (reference sequence). The chain's CDR3 is CGARGGFNQPQHF. The CDR3 coding sequence is TGCGGTGCCAGAGGGGGATTCAATCAGCCCCAGCATTTT.

This clonotype has ten or more counts. V usage is TRBV20-1 and J usage is TRBJ2-1, with 7 bases aligning to TRBD2. Germline V gene sequence: CDR1 DFQATT, CDR2 SNEGSKA (reference sequence). V lost 5 bases, J lost 6 bases, and 10 bases stayed unmatched. The length of the CDR3 is 14 residues. CDR3 in DNA: TGCAGTGCTGACCCCGGACTAGGTACCAATGAGCAGTTCTTC. Residues: CSADPGLGTNEQFF.

This clonotype was detected ten times or more. The chain couples TRBV5-1 to TRBJ2-5; 7 nucleotides agree with TRBD1. The germline gives CDR1 SGHRS, CDR2 YFSETQ. The CDR3 covers 14 residues. The V and J ends lost 4 bases and 4 bases, in that order; junction bases with no gene match: 7. The CDR3 nucleotides are TGCGCCAGCAGCCTACAGGGGTTAGGAGAGACCCAGTACTTC. Amino acids: CASSLQGLGETQYF.

The rearrangement links TRBV27 to TRBJ1-2; 10 bases are shared with TRBD1. After removal of 2 bases from V and 4 bases from J, the junction contained 4 bases not matched to a gene. The CDR3 is 15 residues long. The germline V gene has CDR1 MNHEY and CDR2 SMNVEV (reference sequence). DNA of the CDR3: TGTGCCAGCAGTTTAGGACAGGGGGGGGCCTATGGCTACACCTTC. Translation gives CASSLGQGGAYGYTF.

This clonotype was recorded at least ten times. This chain joins TRBV29-1 and TRBJ1-2, with TRBD1 matching over 9 bases. Germline V gene sequence: CDR1 SQVTM, CDR2 ANQGSEA. The CDR3 covers 13 residues. The ends lost 7 bases at V and 5 bases at J; junction bases unmatched: 8. For the CDR3, the DNA is TGCAGCGCCCCCGGGGGACAGGGTTATGGCTACACCTTC. This codes for CSAPGGQGYGYTF.